The rows below give T cell receptor beta chains drawn from one sample of a study of CD4 T cells in relation to SARS-CoV-2 and coronaviruses. These TCRs are of unknown antigen specificity. Sequencing used immunoSEQ multiplex PCR; TCRdb keeps in-frame clones, though not all of them. The table shows 20,000 to 25,000 clones, with more than 65% occurring only once. The sample was CD4+ T cells from PBMCs, cultured in vitro. The receptors were sampled from a human donor in good health. The CDR3 runs from the conserved cysteine through the conserved F or W. Each record gives: V gene, J gene, clone size, CDR3 protein. A row's size may be missing; if present it is once, few, many or a size class.

TRBV3-1/TRBV3-2	TRBJ1-2	.	CASSRSGTGPMSYTF
TRBV21-1	TRBJ1-2	.	CASSPRGQNYGYTF
TRBV5-6	TRBJ1-6	.	CASSPPEGYGNSPLHF
TRBV13	TRBJ2-3	.	CASSSGTGVKWRQYF
TRBV11-2	TRBJ2-7	.	CASSSRTSGSIHEQYF
TRBV2	TRBJ2-5	once	CASAGVAGVQETQYF
TRBV6-6	TRBJ1-6	.	CASSQTGVRSYNSPLHF
TRBV9	TRBJ2-1	.	CASGLAGSSSYNEQFF
TRBV6-5	TRBJ1-6	.	CASRGPGTGTSPLHF
TRBV5-4	TRBJ2-7	.	CASSVTGVYEQYF
TRBV6-2/TRBV6-3	TRBJ2-1	.	CASSRGSYNEQFF
TRBV9	TRBJ2-4	.	CASSVALGEDIQYF
TRBV5-4	TRBJ2-7	.	CASSFDPSGMYEQYF
TRBV19	TRBJ2-3	.	CASSPPIAGVITDTQYF
TRBV27	TRBJ2-4	.	CASSQALTSGSGAKNIQYF
TRBV9	TRBJ1-3	.	CASSVGTGRSGNTIYF
TRBV6-1	TRBJ2-7	.	CASSETTATYEQYF
TRBV5-5	TRBJ1-5	.	CASSITGGEVQPQHF
TRBV10-3	TRBJ1-5	few	CAISETFRGAQGPQHF
TRBV24-1	TRBJ1-2	.	CATPGVQLNYGYTF
TRBV7-3	TRBJ1-6	.	CASSSTGGRNSPLHF
TRBV12-5	TRBJ1-1	few	CASGSRDVGVNTEAFF
TRBV28	TRBJ1-2	.	CASSTYRGGYTF
TRBV25-1	TRBJ2-2	.	CASSELTGGSTGELFF
TRBV3-1/TRBV3-2	TRBJ2-7	.	CASSQGGTYEQYF
TRBV6-1	TRBJ2-1	.	CASSEARTSGKNEQFF
TRBV27	TRBJ1-3	.	CASSSWTDRNTIYF
TRBV30	TRBJ1-1	once	CAWSVLGNTEAFF
TRBV5-1	TRBJ2-1	.	CASSGFGTSGTYNEQFF
TRBV4-2	TRBJ2-7	.	CASSRTNRNSYEQYF
TRBV5-1	TRBJ2-5	.	CASSINPSGVQETQYF
TRBV7-2	TRBJ2-2	.	CASSLQSGNTGELFF
TRBV5-5	TRBJ2-4	.	CASSTRDRENIQYF
TRBV28	TRBJ2-7	.	CTGGPSYEQYF
TRBV6-5	TRBJ2-3	few	CASSLREQGTDTQYF
TRBV6-6	TRBJ1-3	.	CASSSDGTSGNTIYF
TRBV3-1/TRBV3-2	TRBJ2-5	.	CASSPRTGAYQETQYF
TRBV7-3	TRBJ2-2	.	CASSLIPFGSGRTGELFF
TRBV28	TRBJ1-2	.	CASIPAPGGNYGYTF
TRBV2	TRBJ1-1	.	CASGSQGATEAFF
TRBV6-2/TRBV6-3	TRBJ2-7	few	CASSFSGRAEQYF
TRBV7-9	TRBJ2-6	.	CASSLYPQGGYSGANVLTF
TRBV6-5	TRBJ2-7	.	CASRPGTSGYYEQYF
TRBV7-3	TRBJ2-2	few	CASSLRGSGTGELFF
TRBV15	TRBJ2-7	.	CATSRTGSSYEQYF
TRBV27	TRBJ1-1	.	CASSLFPMRQGWGEGTEAFF
TRBV6-7	TRBJ2-7	once	CASSYPSGRYEQYF
TRBV6-5	TRBJ2-7	.	CASSLRGTYSYEQYF
TRBV11-2	TRBJ2-2	.	CASSPGSAGELFF
TRBV30	TRBJ1-4	.	CAWSVRGTVKNEKLFF
TRBV6-2/TRBV6-3	TRBJ1-5	.	CASSYSGGASNQPQHF
TRBV28	TRBJ2-2	.	CASRRNTGELFF
TRBV4-1	TRBJ2-5	few	CASSQEFIAEGVRAQYF
TRBV29-1	TRBJ2-3	.	CSVEVVRDPLSDTQYF
TRBV11-2	TRBJ2-1	medium-sized	CASSFGRNNEQFF
TRBV6-2/TRBV6-3	TRBJ1-3	once	CASSKTGGSGNTIYF